This is a list of T cell receptor beta chains from one sample in a study of T cell responses to AZD1222 COVID-19 vaccine. TCRdb's copy holds only in-frame clones and misses some; the assay was immunoSEQ multiplex PCR. The table lists around 76,000 clones, roughly 81% of them singletons. The sequenced sample was peripheral blood, obtained on day 0 of AZD1222 vaccination. These receptor sequences come from an adult in good health. The CDR3 runs from the conserved cysteine through the conserved F or W. A D gene is named only where the DNA matches it firmly. Clone size appears in some rows only: once, few, many, or a class for an expanded clone.

>TRBJ2-1|few|NA|TRBV4-3
CASSQDVGRDTSLPFF
TGCGCCAGCAGCCAAGATGTCGGGCGGGACACCTCACTCCCGTTCTTC
>TRBJ2-1|NA|TRBD1|TRBV11-3
CASSFTGGRDEQFF
TGTGCCAGCAGCTTTACAGGGGGAAGGGATGAGCAGTTCTTC
>TRBJ1-4|NA|NA|TRBV18
CASSPPNGGLREKLFF
TGTGCCAGCTCACCACCGAATGGGGGGCTGAGGGAAAAACTGTTTTTT
>TRBJ2-1|NA|TRBD2|TRBV7-9
CASSSEKTSGDYNEQFF
TGTGCCAGCAGCTCAGAGAAGACTAGCGGGGATTACAATGAGCAGTTCTTC
>TRBJ2-3|NA|TRBD2|TRBV25-1
CASSDLAVEDTQYF
TGTGCCAGCAGTGACCTAGCGGTGGAAGATACGCAGTATTTT
>TRBJ1-4|NA|TRBD1|TRBV6-5
CASRRTGTGHEKLFF
TGTGCCAGTAGACGTACCGGGACAGGCCATGAAAAACTGTTTTTT
>TRBJ2-3|few|TRBD2|TRBV5-8
CASRLAGARLDTQYF
TGTGCCAGCAGGCTAGCGGGGGCCCGTTTAGATACGCAGTATTTT
>TRBJ1-6|once|NA|TRBV28
CASSWGTGGNSPLHF
TGTGCCAGCAGTTGGGGGACGGGGGGGAATTCACCCCTCCACTTT
>TRBJ1-4|NA|TRBD1|TRBV6-6
CASRGGGGEKLFF
TGTGCCAGCAGGGGAGGGGGCGGCGAAAAACTGTTTTTT
>TRBJ1-2|NA|NA|TRBV20-1
CSASHRLSYGYTF
TGCAGTGCTAGTCACAGGTTAAGCTATGGCTACACCTTC
>TRBJ2-3|NA|TRBD2|TRBV27
CASSRLASDMQYF
TGTGCCAGCAGTCGACTAGCATCAGATATGCAGTATTTT
>TRBJ1-5|NA|NA|TRBV6-2/TRBV6-3
CASSYPIARRGNQPQHF
TGTGCCAGCAGTTACCCTATCGCCAGGCGGGGCAATCAGCCCCAGCATTTT
>TRBJ2-3|NA|NA|TRBV6-5
CASSPGGNTQYF
TGTGCCAGCAGCCCCGGGGGCAATACGCAGTATTTT
>TRBJ2-7|few|NA|TRBV27
CASSVGASYEQYF
TGTGCCAGCAGTGTAGGGGCCTCCTACGAGCAGTACTTC
>TRBJ2-7|NA|TRBD2|TRBV4-1
CASSYSFALPTSGSTYEQYF
TGCGCCAGCAGTTACTCGTTTGCTCTCCCAACTAGCGGTTCAACCTACGAGCAGTACTTC
>TRBJ1-5|NA|NA|TRBV4-2
CASSQDPGGAYNPGNQPQHF
TGTGCCAGCAGCCAAGATCCAGGAGGGGCCTACAACCCGGGGAATCAGCCCCAGCATTTT
>TRBJ2-4|once|NA|TRBV9
CASSPLGGQNIQYF
TGTGCCAGCAGCCCCCTGGGGGGGCAGAACATTCAGTACTTC
>TRBJ1-4|NA|NA|TRBV7-9
CASSTQWEKLFF
TGTGCCAGCAGTACACAGTGGGAAAAACTGTTTTTT
>TRBJ1-3|NA|TRBD1|TRBV7-3
CASSLRADRGIGNTIYF
TGTGCCAGCAGCTTACGGGCCGACAGGGGGATAGGAAACACCATATATTTT
>TRBJ2-3|NA|NA|TRBV10-3
CAISESRAGGTDTQYF
TGTGCCATCAGTGAGTCGAGAGCGGGCGGCACAGATACGCAGTATTTT
>TRBJ1-5|once|NA|TRBV19
CASRFGDQPQHF
TGTGCCAGTCGTTTCGGGGATCAGCCCCAGCATTTT
>TRBJ2-7|NA|NA|TRBV5-8
CASSPSYEQYF
TGTGCCAGCAGCCCCTCCTACGAGCAGTACTTC
>TRBJ1-2|NA|NA|TRBV11-2
CASSLAPGAGDGYTF
TGTGCCAGCAGCTTAGCCCCGGGGGCAGGTGATGGCTACACCTTC
>TRBJ1-2|few|NA|TRBV5-1
CASSLGTSQGFGYTF
TGCGCCAGCAGCTTGGGGACATCGCAGGGGTTTGGCTACACCTTC
>TRBJ1-2|few|NA|TRBV12-3/TRBV12-4
CASSLGGNGYTF
TGTGCCAGCAGTTTAGGGGGAAATGGCTACACCTTC
>TRBJ2-7|NA|NA|TRBV9
CASSVGGTVYEQYF
TGTGCCAGCAGCGTAGGGGGAACCGTCTACGAGCAGTACTTC
>TRBJ1-1|NA|TRBD1|TRBV5-1
CASSPTGDGTEAFF
TGCGCCAGCAGCCCTACAGGGGACGGGACTGAAGCTTTCTTT
>TRBJ2-7|NA|NA|TRBV7-9
CASSRAQGSDYEQYF
TGTGCCAGCAGCCGGGCGCAGGGATCCGATTACGAGCAGTACTTC
>TRBJ1-6|NA|NA|TRBV2
CASITGAGSPLHF
TGTGCCAGCATAACGGGGGCAGGGTCACCCCTCCACTTT
>TRBJ1-5|NA|TRBD1|TRBV7-2
CASSLRLTGVLHQPQHF
TGTGCCAGCAGCTTACGGCTGACAGGGGTTCTCCATCAGCCCCAGCATTTT
>TRBJ2-2|NA|TRBD1|TRBV11-3
CASSSTGSNTGELFF
TGTGCCAGCAGCTCGACAGGGTCGAACACCGGGGAGCTGTTTTTT
>TRBJ1-2|NA|NA|TRBV9
CASSVEESGYTF
TGTGCCAGCAGCGTAGAAGAGTCTGGCTACACCTTC
>TRBJ1-1|once|NA|TRBV7-9
CASSLSHGTEAFF
TGTGCCAGCAGCTTATCCCACGGGACTGAAGCTTTCTTT
>TRBJ1-5|NA|NA|TRBV27
CASSLSGVGQPQHF
TGTGCCAGCAGTTTATCTGGGGTCGGTCAGCCCCAGCATTTT
>TRBJ1-4|NA|TRBD1|TRBV4-1
CASSQTGQQTNEKLFF
TGCGCCAGCAGCCAAACGGGACAGCAAACTAATGAAAAACTGTTTTTT
>TRBJ2-1|NA|NA|TRBV9
CASSVGGYRNEQFF
TGTGCCAGCAGCGTGGGTGGTTACCGCAATGAGCAGTTCTTC
>TRBJ2-2|NA|NA|TRBV19
CASTDRRVALGTGELFF
TGTGCCAGTACCGATCGGAGGGTAGCCCTCGGGACCGGGGAGCTGTTTTTT
>TRBJ2-7|NA|TRBD2|TRBV19
CASSSELAAFYEQYF
TGTGCCAGTAGTTCAGAACTAGCGGCGTTCTACGAGCAGTACTTC
>TRBJ2-2|NA|NA|TRBV10-3
CAISVGTSNTGELFF
TGTGCCATCAGTGTCGGGACATCCAACACCGGGGAGCTGTTTTTT
>TRBJ1-4|NA|NA|TRBV19
CASSIQGRGEKLFF
TGTGCCAGTAGTATTCAGGGGAGAGGCGAAAAACTGTTTTTT
>TRBJ2-2|NA|TRBD1|TRBV7-9
CASSLGQGRGDNGELFF
TGTGCCAGCAGCTTAGGACAGGGAAGAGGGGACAACGGGGAGCTGTTTTTT
>TRBJ2-1|NA|TRBD2|TRBV11-2
CASSSDGGGIEQFF
TGTGCCAGCAGCTCCGACGGGGGAGGGATTGAGCAGTTCTTC
>TRBJ1-2|NA|NA|TRBV6-5
CASTVTPGGAYGYTF
TGTGCCAGCACCGTAACGCCGGGGGGGGCCTATGGCTACACCTTC
>TRBJ1-6|NA|TRBD1|TRBV24-1
CATSDLTGAHRCRLSYNSPLHF
TGTGCCACCAGTGATTTGACAGGGGCTCACCGATGTCGCCTCTCCTATAATTCACCCCTCCACTTT
>TRBJ1-1|NA|NA|TRBV18
CASSPSRIEAFF
TGTGCCAGCTCACCATCTCGGATTGAAGCTTTCTTT
>TRBJ1-4|NA|NA|TRBV27
CASSLRGLSYEKLFF
TGTGCCAGCAGTTTACGGGGGCTGAGCTATGAAAAACTGTTTTTT
>TRBJ2-7|NA|NA|TRBV28
CASRVGGVGYEQYF
TGTGCCAGCAGGGTCGGAGGGGTAGGGTACGAGCAGTACTTC
>TRBJ1-5|NA|NA|TRBV6-6
CASSYTEGDQPQHF
TGTGCCAGCAGTTACACGGAGGGTGATCAGCCCCAGCATTTT
>TRBJ2-2|NA|NA|TRBV2
CASNTRGTGELFF
TGTGCCAGCAATACTAGGGGCACCGGGGAGCTGTTTTTT
>TRBJ2-4|NA|NA|TRBV6-2/TRBV6-3
CASSPLARADIQYF
TGTGCCAGCAGTCCGCTAGCGCGGGCGGACATTCAGTACTTC
>TRBJ2-7|NA|NA|TRBV7-8
CASSLGRPADSYEQYF
TGTGCCAGCAGCTTAGGGCGCCCAGCTGATTCCTACGAGCAGTACTTC
>TRBJ2-5|NA|NA|TRBV27
CASSPTWAQETQYF
TGTGCCAGCAGCCCGACGTGGGCCCAAGAGACCCAGTACTTC